This section outlines one T cell receptor beta chain sequence together with its context. CDR1 is SGHAT, CDR2 FQDESV, per germline (reference sequence). Trimming pared 2 bases from V and 3 bases from J, leaving 7 bases between. CDR3 length: 13 amino acids. This sample stems from a study of blood T cell repertoires in COVID-19. Study-wide background: The study drew acute and convalescent COVID-19 samples from the United States, Italy and Spain. T cells, B-cell-depleted T cells, or PBMCs provided the cDNA or gDNA that served as material.

The table came from immunoSEQ multiplex PCR; TCRdb's copy has only in-frame clones and leaves some out. The repertoire holds about 230,000 clones, with 86% as singletons. The Seattle patients, enrolled during active infection, were followed longitudinally. Input material: peripheral blood. The genes are TRBV11-1 and TRBJ1-1; D call uncertain. This sequence was found in a man aged 50-59 years with COVID-19, enrolled during active disease. In DNA, the CDR3 is TGTGCCAGCAGCTTAAGTTCAGACACTGAAGCTTTCTTT. Encoded protein: CASSLSSDTEAFF.